This is a list of T cell receptor beta chains from one sample in a study of neoadjuvant anti-PD-1 for oral cavity cancer. Assay: immunoSEQ multiplex PCR; the TCRdb copy retains only in-frame clones and omits some. The sample holds approximately 42,000 clones, 65% to 80% seen once. The material sequenced was PBMCs, taken after nivolumab (anti-PD-1) treatment. The receptors shown here come from a person between 40 and 80 years old with oral cavity squamous cell carcinoma. The CDR3 runs from the conserved cysteine through the conserved F or W. A D gene is named only where the DNA matches it firmly. Clone size is not always given. Where it is, it says once, few, many or a class for expanded clones.

V	D	J	size	CDR3	DNA
TRBV7-3	TRBD2	TRBJ2-2	.	CASSIVGGTSGSRGELFF	TGTGCCAGCAGCATCGTCGGGGGGACTAGCGGGAGTCGTGGGGAGCTGTTTTTT
TRBV28	.	TRBJ2-7	.	CASSYRVEGEQYF	TGTGCCAGCAGCTACAGGGTAGAGGGCGAGCAGTACTTC
TRBV19	.	TRBJ2-7	.	CASSADGSSYEQYF	TGTGCCAGTAGTGCAGACGGCAGCTCCTACGAGCAGTACTTC
TRBV29-1	TRBD1	TRBJ1-2	.	CSVFGTEYGYTF	TGCAGCGTTTTCGGGACAGAGTATGGCTACACCTTC
TRBV28	TRBD2	TRBJ2-7	.	CASSVRTSGRIYEQYF	TGTGCCAGCAGTGTACGGACTAGCGGGAGAATCTACGAGCAGTACTTC
TRBV27	.	TRBJ1-2	.	CASSPKGPGGYTF	TGTGCCAGCAGTCCCAAGGGTCCGGGTGGCTACACCTTC
TRBV19	TRBD1	TRBJ2-7	once	CASTGQGAPYEQYF	TGTGCCAGTACGGGACAGGGTGCCCCCTACGAGCAGTACTTC
TRBV7-7	.	TRBJ1-1	.	CASSFLRQGETEAFF	TGTGCTAGCAGCTTCTTAAGACAAGGGGAGACTGAAGCTTTCTTT
TRBV18	TRBD1	TRBJ1-1	.	CASSPPQGGSTEAFF	TGTGCCAGCTCACCGCCACAGGGGGGGAGCACTGAAGCTTTCTTT
TRBV6-1	.	TRBJ2-1	.	CASSVTNEQFF	TGTGCCAGCAGTGTTACTAATGAGCAGTTCTTC
TRBV10-1	TRBD1	TRBJ2-3	.	CASSEGDSSQYF	TGCGCCAGCAGCGAGGGGGACAGCTCGCAGTATTTT
TRBV9	.	TRBJ2-3	.	CASSVEGLLSTDTQYF	TGTGCCAGCAGCGTAGAGGGACTTCTCAGCACAGATACGCAGTATTTT
TRBV10-1	TRBD1	TRBJ1-6	few	CASSEGTGGSPLHF	TGCGCCAGCAGTGAGGGGACAGGCGGTTCACCCCTCCACTTT
TRBV5-1	TRBD1	TRBJ2-2	.	CASSPGQGAIGELFF	TGCGCCAGCAGCCCGGGACAGGGGGCGATCGGGGAGCTGTTTTTT
TRBV18	TRBD2	TRBJ2-7	few	CASSLTEGTGLAKPLEQYF	TGTGCCAGCTCCCTCACGGAGGGGACGGGACTAGCGAAACCGCTCGAGCAGTACTTC
TRBV5-1	TRBD1	TRBJ2-7	.	CASSLDHRGQYEQYF	TGCGCCAGCAGCTTGGACCACAGGGGGCAATACGAGCAGTACTTC
TRBV10-2	.	TRBJ1-5	.	CASSESAENQPQHF	TGCGCCAGCAGTGAGTCGGCAGAAAATCAGCCCCAGCATTTT
TRBV5-4	TRBD2	TRBJ2-1	.	CASSLERGGHNEQFF	TGTGCCAGCAGCTTGGAGCGGGGAGGACACAATGAGCAGTTCTTC
TRBV21-1	.	TRBJ1-1	once	CASSRQGRDTEAFF	TGTGCCAGCAGCCGACAGGGGAGGGACACTGAAGCTTTCTTT
TRBV5-6	.	TRBJ2-7	.	CASSLDRVGYEQYF	TGTGCCAGCAGCTTGGACAGGGTAGGCTACGAGCAGTACTTC
TRBV6-5	.	TRBJ1-1	.	CASSYAGRTEAFF	TGTGCCAGCAGTTACGCAGGGAGAACTGAAGCTTTCTTT
TRBV7-9	TRBD2	TRBJ2-3	.	CASSLGTSGMTDTQYF	TGTGCCAGCAGCTTAGGGACTAGCGGGATGACAGATACGCAGTATTTT